This T cell receptor (beta chain) was observed in a study of blood T cell repertoires in COVID-19. Study details: There were acute and convalescent COVID-19 samples, and they came from the United States, Italy and Spain. Sample material is recorded as cDNA or gDNA derived from T cells, B-cell-depleted T cells, or PBMCs.

CDR3 size: 17 residues. The germline V gene encodes CDR1 SQVTM and CDR2 ANQGSEA. V gave up 6 bases and J gave up 4 bases; unmatched junction bases: 14. In the authors' workflow: Estimated nucleated cell counts came from reference gene primer amplification. Sequenced by immunoSEQ multiplex PCR; TCRdb stores in-frame clones only, minus some. The V and J calls and clone size come from that table; D and trimming were worked out from the DNA. The repertoire holds about 260,000 clones, 88% seen once, with more than 0.55% in the top ten. The source material was peripheral blood. J is TRBJ2-3 and V is TRBV29-1; TRBD1 matches 12 bases. This sequence was found in a human donor in a cohort sampled during active COVID-19. The CDR3, as DNA: TGCAGCGTGGTTAAATGGGACAGGGGGCGGAGAGCAGATACGCAGTATTTT. Translated, it gives CSVVKWDRGRRADTQYF.